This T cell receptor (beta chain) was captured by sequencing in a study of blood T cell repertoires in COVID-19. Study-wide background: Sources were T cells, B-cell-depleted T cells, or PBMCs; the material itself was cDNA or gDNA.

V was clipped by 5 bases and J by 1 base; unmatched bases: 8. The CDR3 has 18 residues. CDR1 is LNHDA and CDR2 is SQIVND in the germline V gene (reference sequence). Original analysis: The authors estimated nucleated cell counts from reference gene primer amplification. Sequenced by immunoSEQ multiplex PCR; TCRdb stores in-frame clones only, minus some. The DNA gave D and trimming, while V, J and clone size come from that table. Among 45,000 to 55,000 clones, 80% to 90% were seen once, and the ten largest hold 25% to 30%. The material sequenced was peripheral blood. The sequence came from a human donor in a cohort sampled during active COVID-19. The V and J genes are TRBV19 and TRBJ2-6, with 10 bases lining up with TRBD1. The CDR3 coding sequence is TGTGCCAGTAGTCCTCAGACAGGGGGCTCATCTGGGGCCAACGTCCTGACTTTC. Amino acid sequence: CASSPQTGGSSGANVLTF.